This TCR beta chain originates from a study of T cells in Graves' hyperthyroidism and ophthalmopathy. General study findings and limits: Most clonotypes that expanded in the thyroid above 0.001 also showed up in blood.

A patient was excluded if there was uncontrolled infection, other autoimmune disease, pregnancy or lactation. This clonotype was seen at least ten times. The antigen remains unidentified. RNA transcripts served as the template for amplifying TCR beta CDR3 regions. The HTBI primer set served for first-round RT-PCR of the TCR CDR3. TCRdb reanalysed the multiplex PCR reads using MiXCR and keeps one entry per CDR3 protein. The sample consists of about 640,000 distinct CDR3 sequences, more than 12% of them appearing once. V lost 4 bases to trimming and J lost 7 bases; unmatched junction nucleotides: 7. The CDR3 contains 15 residues.

The clonotype comes from a woman aged 50 to 60 with Graves' ophthalmopathy. The sequenced sample was blood. The chain carries TRBV12-3 or TRBV12-4 and TRBJ1-6, with 7 bases lining up with TRBD1. The CDR3, as DNA: TGTGCCAGCAGTTCAACGACAGGGAAAAATTCACCCCTCCACTTT. Protein sequence: CASSSTTGKNSPLHF.